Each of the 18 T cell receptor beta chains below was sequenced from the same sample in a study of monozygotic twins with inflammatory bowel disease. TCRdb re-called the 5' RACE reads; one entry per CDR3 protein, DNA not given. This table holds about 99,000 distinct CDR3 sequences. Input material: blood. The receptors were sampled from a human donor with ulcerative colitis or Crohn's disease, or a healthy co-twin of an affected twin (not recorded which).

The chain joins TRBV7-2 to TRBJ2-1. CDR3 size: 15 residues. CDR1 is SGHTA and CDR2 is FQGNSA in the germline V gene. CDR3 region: CASSLETSAYNEQFF.

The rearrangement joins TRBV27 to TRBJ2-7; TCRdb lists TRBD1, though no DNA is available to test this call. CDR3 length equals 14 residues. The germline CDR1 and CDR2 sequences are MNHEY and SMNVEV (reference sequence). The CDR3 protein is CASSDRGGWYEQYF.

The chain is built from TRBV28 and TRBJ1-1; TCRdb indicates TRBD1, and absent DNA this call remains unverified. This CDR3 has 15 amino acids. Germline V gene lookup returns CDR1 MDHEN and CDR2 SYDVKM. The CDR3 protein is CASSLYPGQGSEAFF.

The CDR3 sequence: CAWSNRPGMNYGYTF. This chain joins TRBV30 and TRBJ1-2; the D gene TCRdb calls, TRBD1, cannot be checked with no DNA. The germline CDR1 and CDR2 sequences are GTSNPN and SVGIG (reference sequence). This CDR3 region has 15 residues.

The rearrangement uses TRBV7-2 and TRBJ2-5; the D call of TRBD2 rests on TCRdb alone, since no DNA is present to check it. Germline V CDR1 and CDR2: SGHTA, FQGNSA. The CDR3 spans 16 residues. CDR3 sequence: CASSLRTSGTQETQYF.

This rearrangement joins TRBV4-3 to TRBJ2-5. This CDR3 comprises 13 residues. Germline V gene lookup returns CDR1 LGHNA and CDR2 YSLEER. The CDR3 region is CASSQGYKETQYF.

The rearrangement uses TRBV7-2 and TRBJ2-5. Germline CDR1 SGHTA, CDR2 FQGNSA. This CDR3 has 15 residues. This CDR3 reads CASSLSGRVQETQYF.

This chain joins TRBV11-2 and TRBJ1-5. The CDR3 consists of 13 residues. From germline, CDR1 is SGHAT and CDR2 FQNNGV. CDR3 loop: CASSLGVNQPQHF.

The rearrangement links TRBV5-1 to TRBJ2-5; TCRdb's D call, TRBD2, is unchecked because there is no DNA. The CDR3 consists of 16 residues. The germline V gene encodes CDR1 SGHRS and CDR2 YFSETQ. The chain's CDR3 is CASNSGGLAGLETQYF.

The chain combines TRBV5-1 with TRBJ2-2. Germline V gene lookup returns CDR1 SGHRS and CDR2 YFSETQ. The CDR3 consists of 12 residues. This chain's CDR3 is CASSLGAGELFF.

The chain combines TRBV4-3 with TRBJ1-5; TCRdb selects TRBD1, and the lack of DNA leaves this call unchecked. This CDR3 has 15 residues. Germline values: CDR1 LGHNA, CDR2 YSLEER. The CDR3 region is CASSQDPRGLQPQHF.

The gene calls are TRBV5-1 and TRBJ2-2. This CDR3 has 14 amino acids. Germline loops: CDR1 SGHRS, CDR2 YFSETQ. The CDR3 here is CASSPFMPRGELFF.

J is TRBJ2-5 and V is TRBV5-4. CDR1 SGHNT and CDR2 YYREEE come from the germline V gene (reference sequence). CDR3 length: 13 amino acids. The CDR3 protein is CASSLASQETQYF.

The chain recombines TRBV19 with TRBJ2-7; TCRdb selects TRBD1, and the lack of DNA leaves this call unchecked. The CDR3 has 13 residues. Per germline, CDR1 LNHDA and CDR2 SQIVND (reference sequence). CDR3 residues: CASSMGDNGEQYF. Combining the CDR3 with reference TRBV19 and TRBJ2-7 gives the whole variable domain DGGITQSPKYLFRKEGQNVTLSCEQNLNHDAMYWYRQDPGQGLRLIYYSQIVNDFQKGDIAEGYSVSREKKESFPLTVTSAQKNPTAFYLCASSMGDNGEQYFGPGTRLTVT.

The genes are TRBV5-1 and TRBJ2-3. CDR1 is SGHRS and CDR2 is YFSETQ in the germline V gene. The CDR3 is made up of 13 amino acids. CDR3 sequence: CASSLAGSDTQYF.

The chain's CDR3 is CASSRRDSGRETQYF. J is TRBJ2-5 and V is TRBV11-2; TCRdb proposes TRBD2, but this gene call is untestable without DNA. CDR3 size: 15 residues. The germline gives CDR1 SGHAT, CDR2 FQNNGV.

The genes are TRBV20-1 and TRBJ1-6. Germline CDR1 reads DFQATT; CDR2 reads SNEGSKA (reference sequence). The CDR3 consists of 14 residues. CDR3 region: CSARDQAGNSPLHF.

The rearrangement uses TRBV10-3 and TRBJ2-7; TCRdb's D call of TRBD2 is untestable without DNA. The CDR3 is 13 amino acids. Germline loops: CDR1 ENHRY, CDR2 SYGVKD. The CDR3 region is CAISFRGGYEQYF.